The clone carrying this T cell receptor beta chain was seen once. The sample comes from a study of blood T cell repertoires in COVID-19. Overall study: Sites in the United States, Italy and Spain provided acute and convalescent COVID-19 samples. In each case, the material was cDNA or gDNA derived from T cells, B-cell-depleted T cells, or PBMCs.

The germline gives CDR1 LNHDA, CDR2 SQIVND (reference sequence). V dropped 4 bases and J dropped 2; count of bases not matched to a gene: 8. The CDR3 sequence is 17 residues long. In the source study's methods: Amplifying reference gene primers gave estimates of nucleated cell counts. The protocol was immunoSEQ multiplex PCR, while the TCRdb copy is restricted to in-frame clones and leaves out a portion. Clone size and the V and J calls come from that table; the DNA yielded D and trimming. The repertoire holds hundreds of thousands of clones, with approximately 91% as singletons. The chain recombines TRBV19 with TRBJ2-3; TRBD2 matches 11 bases. The TCR sequence derives from a woman aged 55-70 years with acute or convalescent COVID-19. The sequenced sample consisted of peripheral blood. Here the CDR3 reads CASSTNSGRANTDTQYF. The CDR3 nucleotides read TGTGCCAGTAGTACGAATAGCGGGAGGGCCAACACAGATACGCAGTATTTT. The whole variable domain, remainder taken from reference TRBV19 and TRBJ2-3, is DGGITQSPKYLFRKEGQNVTLSCEQNLNHDAMYWYRQDPGQGLRLIYYSQIVNDFQKGDIAEGYSVSREKKESFPLTVTSAQKNPTAFYLCASSTNSGRANTDTQYFGPGTRLTVL.